This T cell receptor beta chain was captured in a study of blood T cell repertoires in COVID-19. In the study overall: Spain, Italy and the United States supplied samples that represented acute and convalescent COVID-19. T cells, B-cell-depleted T cells, or PBMCs provided the cDNA or gDNA that served as material.

As handled by the study authors: Reference gene primer amplification in the assay estimated nucleated cell counts. Data came from immunoSEQ multiplex PCR; TCRdb stores just in-frame clones and leaves some out. V and J calls and clone size follow that table, whereas D and trimming were derived from the DNA. The sample includes some 150,000 clones, 80% to 90% of them seen just once. The germline V gene has CDR1 KGHDR and CDR2 SFDVKD. J lost 4 bases, V lost 5 bases, and 10 bases had no gene match. CDR3 size: 16 residues. The receptor was isolated from a woman aged 65 to 85 with acute or convalescent COVID-19. The sequencing sample was made of peripheral blood. The chain joins TRBV24-1 to TRBJ2-5; 9 nucleotides agree with TRBD1. DNA for the CDR3: TGTGCCACCAGTGGGTTCGACAGGGGGGGTCCAGAGACCCAGTACTTC. Translated, it gives CATSGFDRGGPETQYF.